Listed below are T cell receptor beta chains from one sample, sequenced in a study of T-cell reconstitution after alpha-beta-depleted transplantation in children. TCRdb re-derived calls from the PCR reads in MiXCR, one entry per CDR3 protein. The table includes 150,000 to 200,000 distinct CDR3 sequences, around 5.9% detected once. Source: PBMCs, taken before TCRalphabeta/CD19-depleted stem cell transplant. These receptors all come from a girl under three years old with combined immunodeficiency, due to receive a stem cell transplant. CDR3s include the opening cysteine and the closing phenylalanine or tryptophan. Fields, in order: V gene, clone size, J gene, CDR3 protein. Clone size, where shown, is once, few, many, or a class for clones that have expanded.

TRBV12-3/TRBV12-4	many	TRBJ2-2	CASSYRGSGELFF
TRBV12-3/TRBV12-4	many	TRBJ2-5	CASSLDTGTGETQYF
TRBV11-2	many	TRBJ2-7	CASSLVRWASGRIYEQYF
TRBV12-3/TRBV12-4	few	TRBJ2-7	CASSLGGGGRISRSYEQYF
TRBV29-1	few	TRBJ1-5	CSVGGQGGQPQHF
TRBV3-1	many	TRBJ2-5	CASSQQETQYF
TRBV20-1	many	TRBJ1-2	CSASSWWNYGYTF
TRBV13	many	TRBJ2-1	CASSLEGLFYNEQFF
TRBV5-1	many	TRBJ2-5	CASTLSPLQETQYF
TRBV28	many	TRBJ2-3	CASSFGLGVTDTQYF
TRBV6-5	many	TRBJ2-1	CASSYNSGGALEQFF
TRBV28	many	TRBJ2-3	CASSQLAFRDGTDTQYF
TRBV6-5	once	TRBJ2-7	CASSYFGSSDLYEQYF
TRBV5-5	few	TRBJ2-7	CASSFHPFGTASYEQYF
TRBV28	many	TRBJ2-3	CANPGQGTAFDTQYF
TRBV9	many	TRBJ2-3	CASSPLLSTGDTQYF
TRBV28	many	TRBJ2-7	CASSLTFWQAFYEQYF
TRBV12-3/TRBV12-4	-	TRBJ2-1	CASSSPSGAYNEQFF
TRBV20-1	many	TRBJ1-2	CSASSGLGYGYTF
TRBV20-1	few	TRBJ2-4	CSAIPGGARAKNIQYF
TRBV5-1	-	TRBJ2-5	CASSSGQLQETQYF
TRBV20-1	few	TRBJ2-5	CSAGGTSVGPQETQYF
TRBV20-1	-	TRBJ2-5	CSARDGGASRETQYF
TRBV6-2/TRBV6-3	-	TRBJ2-1	CASTDGRGLWNEQFF
TRBV20-1	-	TRBJ2-7	CSARPGLAALIYEQYF
TRBV20-1	many	TRBJ1-1	CSATRVRVGTEAFF